The present T cell receptor (beta chain) was sequenced within a study of cytomegalovirus exposure and HLA in healthy donors. Among the donors, all were healthy bone marrow donors. Germline values: CDR1 SGHRS, CDR2 YFSETQ. V gave up 1 base and J gave up 8 bases, with 9 bases separating them. The CDR3 spans 13 residues. 60 Vbeta and 13 Jbeta primers were used in PCR. Some clones are missing from TCRdb's copy, which holds only in-frame ones; the method was immunoSEQ multiplex PCR. This repertoire shows about 150,000 clones, 79% found once; its top ten account for 7.5% to 9%. This clonotype was obtained from a man younger than 45 in good health and CMV-seropositive. The chain carries TRBV5-1 and TRBJ2-2; a weak D match, TRBD1 (5 bases). The sample consisted of PBMCs. The CDR3 sequence: CASSLYQGGELFF. CDR3 DNA sequence: TGCGCCAGCAGCTTGTATCAGGGTGGGGAGCTGTTTTTT.